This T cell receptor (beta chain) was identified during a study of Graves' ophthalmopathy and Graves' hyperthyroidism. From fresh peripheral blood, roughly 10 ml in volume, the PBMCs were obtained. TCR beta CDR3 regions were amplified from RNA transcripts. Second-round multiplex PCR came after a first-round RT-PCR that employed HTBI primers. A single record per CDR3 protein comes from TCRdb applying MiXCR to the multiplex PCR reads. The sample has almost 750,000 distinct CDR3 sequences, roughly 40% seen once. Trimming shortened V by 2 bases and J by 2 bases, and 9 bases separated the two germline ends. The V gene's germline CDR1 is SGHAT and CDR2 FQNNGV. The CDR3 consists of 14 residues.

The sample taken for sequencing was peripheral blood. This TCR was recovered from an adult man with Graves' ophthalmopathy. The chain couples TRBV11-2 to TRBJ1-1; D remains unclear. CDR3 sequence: CASSLNTVNTEAFF. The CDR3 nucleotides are TGTGCCAGCAGCTTAAACACAGTCAACACTGAAGCTTTCTTT.